Only a few counts were recorded for the clone carrying this TCR beta chain. The use of a sample-barcoded 5' primer and a J-beta primer mix characterized a second PCR of roughly 6 to 11 cycles. Researchers report that a template-switch adaptor with 12 random nucleotides tagged each cDNA molecule. MiXCR was run by TCRdb on the 5' RACE reads, yielding one entry per CDR3 protein. The sample yields roughly 800,000 distinct CDR3 sequences, more than 45% seen once. The CDR3 length is 16 residues. Trimming cost V 6 bases and J 5 bases, with 19 bases left between them. Germline CDR1 reads SGHTA; CDR2 reads FQGTGA. The source of the sample is a study of blood T cells in healthy people across ages. Total RNA, at least 6 micrograms per sample, was extracted from PBMCs.

The rearrangement joins TRBV7-3 to TRBJ1-4, with D unresolved. Sequencing was done on a sample of blood. The clonotype originates from a man aged 25 to 40 in good health. The CDR3 protein is CASRPGLGRPNEKLFF. CDR3 DNA sequence: TGTGCCAGCAGACCAGGTTTGGGGAGACCCAATGAAAAACTGTTTTTT. Variable domain in full (rest from reference TRBV7-3 and TRBJ1-4): GAGVSQTPSNKVTEKGKYVELRCDPISGHTALYWYRQSLGQGPEFLIYFQGTGAADDSGLPNDRFFAVRPEGSVSTLKIQRTERGDSAVYLCASRPGLGRPNEKLFFGSGTQLSVL.